This T cell receptor (beta chain) stems from a study of CD8+ T cells in alopecia areata (dated by TCRdb to about 2018). For the wider study: The treated patients took part in an open-label pilot trial in which moderate-to-severe alopecia areata was treated with oral tofacitinib at 5 to 10 mg twice daily. Biopsies were taken from tofacitinib-treated patients at baseline and again at 4 and 24 weeks into treatment, and several of those patients also had a later scalp biopsy. In humans, TCRbeta sequencing was performed on scalp tissue and on sorted CD4+ and CD8+ peripheral blood T cells from healthy controls and from patients with patchy or totalis/universalis alopecia areata. Tofacitinib was given for 6 to 18 months, followed by 6 months of follow-up off drug to assess delayed response and recurrence. In both human patients and the C3H/HeJ mouse model, the study applied high-throughput TCRbeta sequencing to look at T cell clonal expansion in alopecia areata. RNA came from the PAXgene miRNA kit for fixed scalp, the miRNeasy kit for PBMCs, and the RNeasy kit for mouse skin. Amplification of TCRbeta CDR3 regions was done by immunoSEQ multiplex PCR using 35 Vbeta forward primers and 13 Jbeta reverse primers. Scalp clonality was compared among normal scalp (n=4), patchy alopecia areata scalp (n=8), and alopecia totalis/universalis scalp (n=8).

This clone was seen a single time. Its cognate antigen has yet to be identified. Per-base quality was not reported, and no clone a single base away is much larger than it. The germline V gene encodes CDR1 MGHDK and CDR2 SYGVNS. Counted from cysteine to phenylalanine, this CDR3 has 13 amino acids. The read is trimmed to its CDR3 DNA, 39 bases read in frame from base 1. Cut back by 6 bases and 3 bases, the V and J ends lie 12 bases apart. Results and caveats for the whole study, not just this receptor: Lesional scalp, especially in alopecia totalis/universalis, showed higher clonality and more expanded CD8+ clones than normal scalp, suggesting antigenic drive. TCR sequences shared between patients were less clear than in mice, possibly partly because of HLA diversity in the patient population. Resident alphabeta T cells in normal human skin are also sequenced, complicating scalp TCR repertoire analysis, unlike mouse skin dominated by gammadelta T cells.

Explained via the paper, the time point label denotes: baseline before oral tofacitinib. Lesional scalp punch biopsies and peripheral blood were collected from alopecia areata patients. PBMCs were separated by density centrifugation and stained for CD3, CD4 and CD8, after which CD4+ and CD8+ T cells were sorted on a FACSAria. Receptor libraries were prepared by the immunoSEQ multiplex PCR assay. To provide template for TCR sequencing, every sample had RNA extracted and reverse transcribed into cDNA. First-strand cDNA was synthesized using SuperScript III with a 2:1 mix of oligo-dT and random hexamers. A synthetic immune receptor repertoire was used to measure amplification bias, and any remaining bias was corrected computationally. Regarding the original processing steps: Raw reads were preprocessed for error removal, and CDR3 was defined according to IMGT conventions as running from the conserved cysteine to phenylalanine. Clonality was computed as 1 minus the Shannon entropy, with the entropy normalized by log2 of the number of productive unique TCRs. Whether scalp clones were CD4 or CD8 was inferred by matching scalp TCRbeta sequences against CD4 and CD8 repertoires sorted from blood. In its TCRdb copy, this immuneACCESS table keeps in-frame sequences only and misses some clones. Where compared with another copy, unresolved V genes explain less than half of these, and the others have no known cause. The D gene and trimming were derived from the DNA, and the V and J assignments and clone size from that table. The sample has fewer than 250,000 clones on record, 50% to 65% of them singletons. The ten largest clones capture less than 0.6% of the sample.

The TCR was taken from a human donor with alopecia areata. Specimen: CD4+ T cells sorted from blood, collected at week 0. The chain uses TRBV25-1 and TRBJ2-7; perhaps TRBD2 is the D gene, with 6 bases matching. The base sequence is TGTGCCAGCAGCCGCGGGACCTACTACGAGCAGTACTTC. Translated, it reads CASSRGTYYEQYF.